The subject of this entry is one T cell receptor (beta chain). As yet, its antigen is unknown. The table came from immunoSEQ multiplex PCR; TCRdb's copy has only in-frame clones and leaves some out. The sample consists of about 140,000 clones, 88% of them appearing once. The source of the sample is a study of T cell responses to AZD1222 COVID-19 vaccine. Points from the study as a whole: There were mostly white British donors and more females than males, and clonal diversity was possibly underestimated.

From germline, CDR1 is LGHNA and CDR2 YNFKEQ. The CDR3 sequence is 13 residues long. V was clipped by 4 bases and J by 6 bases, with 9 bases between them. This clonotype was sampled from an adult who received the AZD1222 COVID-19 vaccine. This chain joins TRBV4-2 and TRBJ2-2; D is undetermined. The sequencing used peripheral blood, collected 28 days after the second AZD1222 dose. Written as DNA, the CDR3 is TGTGCCAGCAGCCTGGACCCCTCCGGGGAGCTGTTTTTT. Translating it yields CASSLDPSGELFF.